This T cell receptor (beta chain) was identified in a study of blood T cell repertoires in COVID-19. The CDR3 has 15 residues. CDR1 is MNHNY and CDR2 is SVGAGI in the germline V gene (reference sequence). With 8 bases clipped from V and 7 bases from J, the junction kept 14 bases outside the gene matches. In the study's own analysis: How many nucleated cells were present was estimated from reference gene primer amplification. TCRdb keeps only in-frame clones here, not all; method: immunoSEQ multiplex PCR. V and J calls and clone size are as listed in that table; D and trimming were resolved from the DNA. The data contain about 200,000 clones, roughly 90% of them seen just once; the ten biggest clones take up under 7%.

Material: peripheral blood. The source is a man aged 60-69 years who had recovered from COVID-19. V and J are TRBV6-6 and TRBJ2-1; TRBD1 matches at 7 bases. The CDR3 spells CASYQTGSLGNEQFF. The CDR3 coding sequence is TGTGCCAGCTACCAGACAGGGTCCCTCGGGAATGAGCAGTTCTTC.